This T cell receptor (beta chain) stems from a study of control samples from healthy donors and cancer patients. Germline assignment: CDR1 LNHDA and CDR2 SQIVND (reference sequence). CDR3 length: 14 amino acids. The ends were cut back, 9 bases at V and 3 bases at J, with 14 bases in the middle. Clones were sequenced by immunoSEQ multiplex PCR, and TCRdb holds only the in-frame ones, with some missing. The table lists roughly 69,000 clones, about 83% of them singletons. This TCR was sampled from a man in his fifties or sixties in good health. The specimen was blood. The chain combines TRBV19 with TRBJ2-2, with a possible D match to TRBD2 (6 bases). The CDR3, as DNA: TGTGCCAGCCGCGGGATAGTAGACACCGGGGAGCTGTTTTTT. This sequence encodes CASRGIVDTGELFF.